This T cell receptor beta chain is drawn from a study of beta chain features in type 1 diabetes (dated by TCRdb to 2017 to 2018). Regarding the study in general: No differences in mean age, gender distribution, total cell number or subset yield were found between patients and healthy donors. A total of 85 million to 140 million sorted cells were examined across all samples, and a strong correlation was observed between cell number per subset and RNA yield. In the study, recently diagnosed type 1 diabetes patients and matched healthy donors were compared on the TCRB repertoires of their sorted circulating CD4+ T cell subsets. Regulatory and stem cell-like memory subsets were isolated from only 8 patients and roughly 8 healthy donors, whereas naive and central memory subsets came from all 30 or so donors.

A note on this clone: Its antigen target is currently unknown. Base quality data are lacking; no much larger clone is found one base away.

All of the isolated RNA was reverse transcribed with the High Capacity cDNA Reverse Transcription Kit, so expressed TCRB transcripts were sequenced. Deep immunoSEQ sequencing was performed on naive, central memory and regulatory T cell samples, with an average of roughly 3.3 million total reads per sample. Sorted cells were lysed in RLT buffer and RNA was extracted with DNase-treated RNeasy Micro or Mini kits, depending on cell number. Each cell subset was processed separately to prevent cross-contamination, with patient and healthy donor samples processed together. TCRB sequences were amplified from cDNA with the immunoSEQ multiplex PCR, producing 87-bp fragments spanning the CDR3 region. The amplicons were sequenced using the Illumina HiSeq platform. In the authors' own workflow: PCR bias was corrected computationally using synthetic template baselines, and reads within Hamming distance 2 were collapsed, with unmergeable singletons discarded. Reads were aligned to IMGT to assign V, D and J genes, CDR3 length, and insertions or deletions at six rearrangement sites. Within each subset, clonotype counts were normalized to the number of sorted cells before true diversity and Gini coefficients were calculated with the tcR R package. Repertoire sharing was quantified using the overlap coefficient calculated on TCRB nucleotide sequences. The table was pulled from immuneACCESS by TCRdb, which kept in-frame rearrangements only. Such tables lose some clones; where checked, under half of the loss comes from unresolved V genes, and the rest has no known cause. The V and J calls and the clone size are those of that table, but D and trimming were determined from the DNA. Recorded for this sample are 93,000 or so clones; 25% to 30% of them occurred a single time. 0.53% of the sample comes from the top ten.

Each donor gave one peripheral blood draw, averaging around 0.11 L, which was collected into heparinised tubes. Naive, central memory, regulatory and stem cell-like memory CD4+ T cells were sorted on a BD FACSAria II using a panel including CD45RO, CCR7, CD25, CD127, CD95 and CD27. All sorted populations exceeded 98% purity. PBMCs were isolated immediately by Lymphoprep density gradient centrifugation and stained directly without culture. So that batch effects would be minimized, each experiment stained and sorted samples in pairs, pairing one healthy donor with one patient. The study at large found these results: A moderate but significant shortening of TCRB CDR3 length was observed in type 1 diabetes patients in all four CD4+ subsets. Patients with type 1 diabetes made fewer insertions and deleted more nucleotides at VDJ recombination sites, implying thymic rearrangement abnormalities. Only small numbers of individuals were included in the HLA sub-analyses, which left unresolved whether HLA type had any influence on TCRB rearrangement. Naive, central memory and regulatory TCRB repertoires appeared to be more alike among patients than among healthy donors. PCR might favor shorter templates, but patient and control samples were amplified and corrected together, so any skew would affect both groups equally. Because cDNA was sequenced instead of genomic DNA, highly expressing activated cells could be over-represented, though the groups showed no difference in activation or CD3 levels.

Counted from cysteine to phenylalanine, this CDR3 has 15 amino acids. CDR3 DNA only is kept here, 45 bases in frame from base 1. For CDR1 and CDR2, the germline V gene lists SGHTA and FQGTGA. V is pruned by 3 bases and J by 3 bases, leaving 5 bases of the junction without a gene match. The source of this sequence is a woman younger than 35 with type 1 diabetes. The sequenced sample was central memory CD4+ T cells from blood. The chain was built from TRBV7-3 and TRBJ2-7; 10 central nucleotides agree with TRBD2. The CDR3 loop reads CASSFSSGSYYEQYF. The DNA sequence follows: TGTGCCAGCAGCTTCTCTAGCGGGAGCTACTACGAGCAGTACTTC.